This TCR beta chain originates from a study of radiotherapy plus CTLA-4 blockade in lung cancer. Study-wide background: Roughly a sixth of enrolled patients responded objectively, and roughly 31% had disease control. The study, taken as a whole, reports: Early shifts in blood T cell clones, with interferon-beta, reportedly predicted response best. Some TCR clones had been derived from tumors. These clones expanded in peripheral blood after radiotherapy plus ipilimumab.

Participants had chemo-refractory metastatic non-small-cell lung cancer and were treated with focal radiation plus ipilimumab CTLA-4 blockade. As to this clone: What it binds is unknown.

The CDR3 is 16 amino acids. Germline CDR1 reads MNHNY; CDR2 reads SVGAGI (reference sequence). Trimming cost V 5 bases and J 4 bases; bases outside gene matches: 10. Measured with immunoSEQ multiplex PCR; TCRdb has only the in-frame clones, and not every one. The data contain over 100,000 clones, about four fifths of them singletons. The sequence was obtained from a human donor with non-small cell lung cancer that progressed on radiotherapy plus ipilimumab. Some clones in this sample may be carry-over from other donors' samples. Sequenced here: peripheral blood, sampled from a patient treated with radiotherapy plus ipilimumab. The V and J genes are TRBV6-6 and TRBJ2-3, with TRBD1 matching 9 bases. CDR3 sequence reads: CASSHYRGPEPDTQYF. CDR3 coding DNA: TGTGCCAGCAGTCATTACAGGGGGCCTGAACCAGATACGCAGTATTTT.